Detailed here is one TCR beta chain. Profiling relied on immunoSEQ multiplex PCR, and the TCRdb table lists in-frame clones only, not all of them. The repertoire holds about 76,000 clones, about 93% seen once, with about 1.4% in the top ten. Sequencing was limited to surgery cases with top T cell transcript signatures in brain tissue. The data were obtained in a study of brain T cells in children with intractable seizures. This sequence originates from a boy younger than two with tuberous sclerosis and intractable seizures. The sample in question was peripheral blood, obtained at surgery.

The chain's CDR3 is CASSQDYYQETQYF. DNA of the CDR3: TGTGCCAGCAGCCAAGATTACTATCAAGAGACCCAGTACTTC. The rearrangement joins TRBV3-1 (or the pseudogene TRBV3-2) to TRBJ2-5, with D unclear. The CDR3 sequence is 14 residues long. The ends were cut back, 0 bases at V and 2 bases at J, with 7 bases in the middle. The germline V gene has CDR1 LGHDT and CDR2 YNNKEL (reference sequence).